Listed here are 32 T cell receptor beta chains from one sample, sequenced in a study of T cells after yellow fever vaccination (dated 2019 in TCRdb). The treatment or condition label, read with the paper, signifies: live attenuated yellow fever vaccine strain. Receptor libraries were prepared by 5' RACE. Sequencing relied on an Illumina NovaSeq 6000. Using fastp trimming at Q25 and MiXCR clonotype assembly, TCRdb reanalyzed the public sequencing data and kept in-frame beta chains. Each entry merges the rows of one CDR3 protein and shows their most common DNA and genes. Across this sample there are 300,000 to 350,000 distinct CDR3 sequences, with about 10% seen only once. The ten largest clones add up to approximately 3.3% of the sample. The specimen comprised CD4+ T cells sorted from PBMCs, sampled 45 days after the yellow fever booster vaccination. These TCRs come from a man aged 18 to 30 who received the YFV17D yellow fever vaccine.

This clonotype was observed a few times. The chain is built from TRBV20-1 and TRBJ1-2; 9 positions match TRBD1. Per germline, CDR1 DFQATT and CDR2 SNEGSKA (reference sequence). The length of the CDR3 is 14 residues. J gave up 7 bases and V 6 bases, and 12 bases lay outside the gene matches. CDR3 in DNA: TGCAGTGCCCCTCCGGGACAGGGCATGGGTGGCTACACCTTC. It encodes CSAPPGQGMGGYTF.

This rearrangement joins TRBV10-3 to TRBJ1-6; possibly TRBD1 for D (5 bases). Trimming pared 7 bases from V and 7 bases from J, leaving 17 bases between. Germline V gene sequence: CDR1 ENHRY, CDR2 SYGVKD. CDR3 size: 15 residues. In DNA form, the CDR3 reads TGTGCCATCACCTCCGGCCAGGGAAGGAATTCACCCCTCCACTTT. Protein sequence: CAITSGQGRNSPLHF.

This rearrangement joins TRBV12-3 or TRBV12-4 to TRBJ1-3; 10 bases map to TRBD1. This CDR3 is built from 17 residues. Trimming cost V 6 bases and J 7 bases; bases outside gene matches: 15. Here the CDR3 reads CASRTPRRDRGRNTIYF. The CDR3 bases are TGTGCCAGCAGGACGCCAAGAAGGGACAGGGGAAGGAACACCATATATTTT.

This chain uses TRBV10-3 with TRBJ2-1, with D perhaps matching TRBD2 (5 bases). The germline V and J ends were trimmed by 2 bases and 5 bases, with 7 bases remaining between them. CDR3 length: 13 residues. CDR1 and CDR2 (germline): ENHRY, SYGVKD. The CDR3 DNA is TGTGCCATCAGTGAGAACGGGGACAATGAGCAGTTCTTC. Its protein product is CAISENGDNEQFF.

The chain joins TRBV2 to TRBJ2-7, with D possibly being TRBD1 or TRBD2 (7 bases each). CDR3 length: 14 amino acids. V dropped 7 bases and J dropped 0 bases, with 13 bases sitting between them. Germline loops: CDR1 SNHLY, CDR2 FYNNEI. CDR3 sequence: CASKSGDSSYEQYF. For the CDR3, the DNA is TGTGCCAGCAAGAGCGGGGACAGCTCCTACGAGCAGTACTTC.

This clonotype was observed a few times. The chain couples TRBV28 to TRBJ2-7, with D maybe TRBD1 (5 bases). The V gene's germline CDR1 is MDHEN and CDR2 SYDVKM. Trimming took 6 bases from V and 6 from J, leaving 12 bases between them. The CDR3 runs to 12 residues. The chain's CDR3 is CASSSGFGEQYV. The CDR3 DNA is TGTGCCAGCAGCTCAGGGTTCGGCGAGCAGTACGTC.

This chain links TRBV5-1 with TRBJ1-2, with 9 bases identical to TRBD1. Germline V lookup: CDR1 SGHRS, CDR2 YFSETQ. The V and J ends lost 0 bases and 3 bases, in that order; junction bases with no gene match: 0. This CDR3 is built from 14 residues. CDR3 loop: CASSLGQGDYGYTF. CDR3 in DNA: TGCGCCAGCAGCTTGGGACAGGGGGACTATGGCTACACCTTC.

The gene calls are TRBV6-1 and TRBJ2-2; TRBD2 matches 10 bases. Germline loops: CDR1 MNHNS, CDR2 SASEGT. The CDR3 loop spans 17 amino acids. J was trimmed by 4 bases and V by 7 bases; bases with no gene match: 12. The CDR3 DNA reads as TGTGCCAGCAATTTCCAGATAGCGGGGGGTGGCACCGGGGAGCTGTTTTTT. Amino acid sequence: CASNFQIAGGGTGELFF.

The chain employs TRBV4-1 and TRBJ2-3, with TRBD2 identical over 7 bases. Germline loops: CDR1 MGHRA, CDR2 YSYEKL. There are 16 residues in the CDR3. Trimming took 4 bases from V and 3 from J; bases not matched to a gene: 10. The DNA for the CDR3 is TGCGCCAGCAGCCGAACTAGTGCGGGGGTAACAGATACGCAGTATTTT. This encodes CASSRTSAGVTDTQYF.

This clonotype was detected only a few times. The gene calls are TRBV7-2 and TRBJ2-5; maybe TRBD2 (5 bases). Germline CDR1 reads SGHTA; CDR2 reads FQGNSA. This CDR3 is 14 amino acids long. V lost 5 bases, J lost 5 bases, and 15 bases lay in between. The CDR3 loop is CASSADLSLETQYF. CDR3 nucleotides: TGTGCCAGCAGCGCGGACTTATCATTGGAGACCCAGTACTTC.

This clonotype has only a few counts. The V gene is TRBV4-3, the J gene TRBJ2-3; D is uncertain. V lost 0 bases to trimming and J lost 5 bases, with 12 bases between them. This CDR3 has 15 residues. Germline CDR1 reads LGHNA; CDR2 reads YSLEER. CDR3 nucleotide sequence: TGCGCCAGCAGCCAAGATAGGACGCTGGGAGATACGCAGTATTTT. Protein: CASSQDRTLGDTQYF.

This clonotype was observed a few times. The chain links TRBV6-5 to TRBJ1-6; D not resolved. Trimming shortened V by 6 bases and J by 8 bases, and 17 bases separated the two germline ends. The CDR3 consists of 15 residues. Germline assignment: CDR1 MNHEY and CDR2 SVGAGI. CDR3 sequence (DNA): TGTGCCAGCAGCCCCACCCACAATCGTGATTCACCCCTCCACTTT. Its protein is CASSPTHNRDSPLHF.

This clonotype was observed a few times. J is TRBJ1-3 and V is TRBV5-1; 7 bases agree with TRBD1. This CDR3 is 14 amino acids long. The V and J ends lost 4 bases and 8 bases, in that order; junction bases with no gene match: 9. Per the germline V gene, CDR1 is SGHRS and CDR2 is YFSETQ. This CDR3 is CASSKEARGDTIYF. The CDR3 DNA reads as TGCGCCAGCAGCAAGGAGGCCAGGGGGGACACCATATATTTT.

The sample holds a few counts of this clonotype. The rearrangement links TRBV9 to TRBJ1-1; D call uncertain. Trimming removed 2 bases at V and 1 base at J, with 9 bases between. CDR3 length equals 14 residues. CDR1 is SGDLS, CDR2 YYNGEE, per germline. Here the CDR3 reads CASSVLPGNTEAFF. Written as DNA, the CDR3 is TGTGCCAGCAGCGTCCTACCGGGGAACACTGAAGCTTTCTTT.

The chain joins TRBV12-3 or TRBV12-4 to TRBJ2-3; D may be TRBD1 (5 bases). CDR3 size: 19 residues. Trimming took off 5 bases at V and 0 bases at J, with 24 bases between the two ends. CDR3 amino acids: CASSLFRGQGRSSTDTQYF. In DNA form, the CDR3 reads TGTGCCAGCAGTCTTTTTAGGGGTCAAGGCCGGTCCAGCACAGATACGCAGTATTTT.

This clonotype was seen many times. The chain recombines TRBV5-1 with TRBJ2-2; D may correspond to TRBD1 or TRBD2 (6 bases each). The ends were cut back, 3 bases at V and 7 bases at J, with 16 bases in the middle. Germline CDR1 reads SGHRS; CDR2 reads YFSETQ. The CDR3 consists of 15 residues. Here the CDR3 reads CASSSRRGPGGELFF. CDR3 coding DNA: TGCGCCAGCAGCTCGAGACGGGGGCCGGGCGGGGAGCTGTTTTTT.

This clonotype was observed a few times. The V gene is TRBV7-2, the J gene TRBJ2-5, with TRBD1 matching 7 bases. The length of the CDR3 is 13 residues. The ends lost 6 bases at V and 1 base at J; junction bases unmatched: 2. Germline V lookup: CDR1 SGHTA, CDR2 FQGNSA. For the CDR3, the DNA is TGTGCCAGCAGAACAGGGGCCCAAGAGACCCAGTACTTC. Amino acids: CASRTGAQETQYF.

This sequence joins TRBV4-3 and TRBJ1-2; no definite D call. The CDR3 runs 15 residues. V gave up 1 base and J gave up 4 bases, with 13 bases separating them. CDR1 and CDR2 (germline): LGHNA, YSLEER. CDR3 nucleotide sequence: TGCGCCAGCAGCCAAGGGAATAGGGAAGGCTATGGCTACACCTTC. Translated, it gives CASSQGNREGYGYTF.

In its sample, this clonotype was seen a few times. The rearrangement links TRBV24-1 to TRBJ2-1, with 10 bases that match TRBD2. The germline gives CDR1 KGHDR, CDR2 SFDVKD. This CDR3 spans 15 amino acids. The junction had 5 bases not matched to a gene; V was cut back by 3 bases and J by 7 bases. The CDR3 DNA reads TGTGCCACCAGTGATGGGAGCGGGGGGGGGAATGAGCAGTTCTTC. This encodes CATSDGSGGGNEQFF.

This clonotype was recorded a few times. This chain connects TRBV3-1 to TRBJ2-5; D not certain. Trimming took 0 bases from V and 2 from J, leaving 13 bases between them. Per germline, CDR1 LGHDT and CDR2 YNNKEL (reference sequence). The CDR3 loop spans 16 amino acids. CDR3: CASSQDRSASQETQYF. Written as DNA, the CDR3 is TGTGCCAGCAGCCAAGATCGATCGGCCTCACAAGAGACCCAGTACTTC.

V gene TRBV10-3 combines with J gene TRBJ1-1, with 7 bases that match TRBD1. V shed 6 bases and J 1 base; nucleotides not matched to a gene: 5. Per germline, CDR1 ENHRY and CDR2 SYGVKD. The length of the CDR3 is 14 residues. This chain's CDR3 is CAISADRSNTEAFF. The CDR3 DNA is TGTGCCATCAGCGCGGACAGGTCGAACACTGAAGCTTTCTTT.

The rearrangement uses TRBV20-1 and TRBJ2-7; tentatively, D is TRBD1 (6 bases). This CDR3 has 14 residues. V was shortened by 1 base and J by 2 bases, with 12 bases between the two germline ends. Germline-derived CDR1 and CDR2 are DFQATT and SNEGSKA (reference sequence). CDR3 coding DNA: TGCAGTGCTAGAGCGGGGACATTGGCCTACGAGCAGTACTTC. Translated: CSARAGTLAYEQYF.

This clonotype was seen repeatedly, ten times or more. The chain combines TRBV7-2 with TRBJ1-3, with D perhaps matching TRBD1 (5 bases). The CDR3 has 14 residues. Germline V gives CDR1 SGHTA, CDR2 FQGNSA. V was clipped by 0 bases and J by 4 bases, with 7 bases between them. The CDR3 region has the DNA TGTGCCAGCAGCTTAGCGGGGCAGGGAAACACCATATATTTT. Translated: CASSLAGQGNTIYF.

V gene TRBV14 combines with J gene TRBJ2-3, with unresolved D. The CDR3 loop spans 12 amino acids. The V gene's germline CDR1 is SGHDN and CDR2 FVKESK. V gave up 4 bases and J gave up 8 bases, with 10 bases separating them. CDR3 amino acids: CASSPGRGTQYF. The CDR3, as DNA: TGTGCCAGCAGCCCCGGGCGAGGTACGCAGTATTTT.

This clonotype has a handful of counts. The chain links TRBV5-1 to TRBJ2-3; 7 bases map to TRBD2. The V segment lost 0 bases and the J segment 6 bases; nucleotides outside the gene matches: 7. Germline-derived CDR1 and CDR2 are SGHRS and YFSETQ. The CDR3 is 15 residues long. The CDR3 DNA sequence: TGCGCCAGCAGCTTGGAAGGGCGGGGGAGCGATACGCAGTATTTT. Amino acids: CASSLEGRGSDTQYF.

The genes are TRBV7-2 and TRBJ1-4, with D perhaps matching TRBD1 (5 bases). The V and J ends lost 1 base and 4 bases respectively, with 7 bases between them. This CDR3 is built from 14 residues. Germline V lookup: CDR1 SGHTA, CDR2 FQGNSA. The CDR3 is CASSLVGDNEKLFF. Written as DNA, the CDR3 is TGTGCCAGCAGCTTAGTGGGGGATAATGAAAAACTGTTTTTT.

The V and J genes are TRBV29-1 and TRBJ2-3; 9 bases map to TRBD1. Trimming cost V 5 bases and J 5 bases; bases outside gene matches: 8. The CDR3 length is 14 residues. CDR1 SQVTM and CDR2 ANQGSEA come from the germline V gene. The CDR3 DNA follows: TGCAGCGTTAGAACAGGGGGCGCAGGAGATACGCAGTATTTT. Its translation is CSVRTGGAGDTQYF.

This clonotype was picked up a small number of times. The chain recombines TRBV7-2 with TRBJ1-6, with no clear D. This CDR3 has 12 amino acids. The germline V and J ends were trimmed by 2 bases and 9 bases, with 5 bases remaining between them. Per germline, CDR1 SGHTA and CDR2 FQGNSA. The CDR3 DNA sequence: TGTGCCAGCAGCTTAATCCCTTCACCCCTCCACTTT. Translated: CASSLIPSPLHF.

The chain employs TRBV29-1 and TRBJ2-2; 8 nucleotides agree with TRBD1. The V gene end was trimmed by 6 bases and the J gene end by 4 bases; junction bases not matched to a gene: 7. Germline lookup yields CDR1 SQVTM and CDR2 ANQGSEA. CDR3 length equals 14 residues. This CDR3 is CSVAGQALTGELFF. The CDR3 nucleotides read TGCAGCGTCGCGGGACAGGCGCTCACCGGGGAGCTGTTTTTT.

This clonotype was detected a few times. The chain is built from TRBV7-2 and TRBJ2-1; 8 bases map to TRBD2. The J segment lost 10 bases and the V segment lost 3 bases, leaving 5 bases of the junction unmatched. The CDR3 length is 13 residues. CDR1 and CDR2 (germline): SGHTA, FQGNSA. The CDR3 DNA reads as TGTGCCAGCAGCTTTAGCGAGCGGGGGGAGCAGTTCTTC. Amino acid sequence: CASSFSERGEQFF.

CDR3 region: CSASDRELQETQYF. CDR3 sequence (DNA): TGCAGTGCTAGTGACAGGGAACTACAAGAGACCCAGTACTTC. The chain employs TRBV20-1 and TRBJ2-5; 7 positions agree with TRBD1. Germline lookup yields CDR1 DFQATT and CDR2 SNEGSKA (reference sequence). CDR3 length: 14 residues. V trimming: 3 bases; J trimming: 2 bases; junction bases outside the gene matches: 6.

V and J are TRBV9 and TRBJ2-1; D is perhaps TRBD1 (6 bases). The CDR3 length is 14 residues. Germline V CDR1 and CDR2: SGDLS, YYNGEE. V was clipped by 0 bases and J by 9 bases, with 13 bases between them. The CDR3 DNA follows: TGTGCCAGCAGCGTAGGGTCCACAGGGTCTGAGCAGTTCTTC. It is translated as CASSVGSTGSEQFF.